These T cell receptor beta chains were read from a single sample in a study of OX40 agonist ivuxolimab in advanced cancers. The data were produced by immunoSEQ multiplex PCR, yet TCRdb's version contains in-frame clones alone and is incomplete. This sample has 34,000 or so clones, with 80% to 90% found just once. The specimen was CD4+ or CD8+ T cells sorted from blood, collected in a trial of the OX40 agonist ivuxolimab. Receptors originate from an adult with an advanced solid tumor such as melanoma, head and neck, liver or kidney cancer. Each CDR3 is given with its conserved first and last residue. The order of the fields is V gene, J gene, D gene, clone size, CDR3 protein, CDR3 DNA. A D gene is named only where the DNA matches it firmly. Size values are once, few and many counts, or a class for expanded clones, and some rows have none.

V: TRBV2
J: TRBJ1-6
D: NA
size: few
CDR3: CASAELPGQFNSPLHF
DNA: TGTGCCAGCGCTGAACTCCCCGGACAGTTTAATTCACCCCTCCACTTT

V: TRBV28
J: TRBJ1-1
D: NA
size: NA
CDR3: CASRDGGNTEAFF
DNA: TGTGCCAGCAGGGATGGGGGAAACACTGAAGCTTTCTTT

V: TRBV2
J: TRBJ2-3
D: NA
size: NA
CDR3: CARRRQRTDTQYF
DNA: TGTGCCAGGAGGCGCCAGCGCACAGATACGCAGTATTTT

V: TRBV2
J: TRBJ1-5
D: NA
size: once
CDR3: CASSETRVSNQPQHF
DNA: TGTGCCAGCAGTGAAACGCGAGTTAGCAATCAGCCCCAGCATTTT

V: TRBV5-4
J: TRBJ1-1
D: TRBD1
size: NA
CDR3: CASSSGQGNTEAFF
DNA: TGTGCCAGCAGCTCGGGACAGGGGAACACTGAAGCTTTCTTT

V: TRBV25-1
J: TRBJ1-2
D: TRBD1
size: NA
CDR3: CASSEGRQGNYGYTF
DNA: TGTGCCAGCAGTGAAGGGAGACAGGGGAACTATGGCTACACCTTC

V: TRBV6-5
J: TRBJ1-1
D: TRBD1
size: NA
CDR3: CASRLGQGSTEAFF
DNA: TGTGCCAGCAGATTAGGACAGGGCAGCACTGAAGCTTTCTTT

V: TRBV28
J: TRBJ2-2
D: NA
size: NA
CDR3: CASSFQGTGELFF
DNA: TGTGCCAGCAGTTTTCAGGGAACCGGGGAGCTGTTTTTT

V: TRBV7-2
J: TRBJ2-3
D: NA
size: NA
CDR3: CASSYSTDTQYF
DNA: TGTGCCAGCAGCTACAGCACAGATACGCAGTATTTT

V: TRBV2
J: TRBJ1-1
D: TRBD1
size: NA
CDR3: CASSSQGTHTEAFF
DNA: TGTGCCAGCAGTTCACAGGGGACCCACACTGAAGCTTTCTTT

V: TRBV29-1
J: TRBJ1-2
D: NA
size: NA
CDR3: CSVLWGRDGYTF
DNA: TGCAGCGTTCTCTGGGGCCGGGATGGCTACACCTTC

V: TRBV19
J: TRBJ1-5
D: TRBD1
size: NA
CDR3: CASSIPGGGNQPQHF
DNA: TGTGCCAGTAGTATCCCAGGGGGCGGCAATCAGCCCCAGCATTTT

V: TRBV28
J: TRBJ1-5
D: NA
size: NA
CDR3: CASTLPGIPGRPQHF
DNA: TGTGCCAGCACCTTACCCGGGATCCCCGGGCGGCCCCAGCATTTT

V: TRBV5-1
J: TRBJ1-4
D: NA
size: NA
CDR3: CASSLRMTNEKLFF
DNA: TGCGCCAGCAGCCTACGGATGACTAATGAAAAACTGTTTTTT

V: TRBV30
J: TRBJ2-1
D: NA
size: NA
CDR3: CAWSVGVPNEQFF
DNA: TGTGCCTGGAGTGTCGGGGTTCCAAATGAGCAGTTCTTC

V: TRBV28
J: TRBJ2-7
D: NA
size: NA
CDR3: CASSRFYEQYF
DNA: TGTGCCAGCAGCCGGTTCTACGAGCAGTACTTC

V: TRBV19
J: TRBJ2-5
D: NA
size: NA
CDR3: CASSTVGAKETQYF
DNA: TGTGCCAGTAGTACGGTGGGGGCAAAAGAGACCCAGTACTTC

V: TRBV5-6
J: TRBJ2-2
D: TRBD1
size: NA
CDR3: CASSLWGQGNTGELFF
DNA: TGTGCCAGCAGCTTGTGGGGACAGGGCAACACCGGGGAGCTGTTTTTT

V: TRBV19
J: TRBJ2-3
D: TRBD1
size: NA
CDR3: CASSIAGQGASDTQYF
DNA: TGTGCCAGTAGTATAGCGGGACAGGGGGCCTCAGATACGCAGTATTTT

V: TRBV5-4
J: TRBJ2-5
D: NA
size: NA
CDR3: CASSPGQGYETQYF
DNA: TGTGCCAGCAGCCCCGGGCAGGGCTACGAGACCCAGTACTTC

V: TRBV19
J: TRBJ2-7
D: TRBD2
size: NA
CDR3: CASSKLAGVYEQYF
DNA: TGTGCCAGTAGTAAACTAGCGGGGGTCTACGAGCAGTACTTC

V: TRBV4-1
J: TRBJ2-2
D: NA
size: NA
CDR3: CASSQEDRTNTGELFF
DNA: TGCGCCAGCAGCCAAGAGGACAGAACGAACACCGGGGAGCTGTTTTTT

V: TRBV19
J: TRBJ1-1
D: NA
size: NA
CDR3: CASSLGGRKGAFF
DNA: TGTGCCAGTAGTCTCGGGGGGCGCAAGGGAGCTTTCTTT